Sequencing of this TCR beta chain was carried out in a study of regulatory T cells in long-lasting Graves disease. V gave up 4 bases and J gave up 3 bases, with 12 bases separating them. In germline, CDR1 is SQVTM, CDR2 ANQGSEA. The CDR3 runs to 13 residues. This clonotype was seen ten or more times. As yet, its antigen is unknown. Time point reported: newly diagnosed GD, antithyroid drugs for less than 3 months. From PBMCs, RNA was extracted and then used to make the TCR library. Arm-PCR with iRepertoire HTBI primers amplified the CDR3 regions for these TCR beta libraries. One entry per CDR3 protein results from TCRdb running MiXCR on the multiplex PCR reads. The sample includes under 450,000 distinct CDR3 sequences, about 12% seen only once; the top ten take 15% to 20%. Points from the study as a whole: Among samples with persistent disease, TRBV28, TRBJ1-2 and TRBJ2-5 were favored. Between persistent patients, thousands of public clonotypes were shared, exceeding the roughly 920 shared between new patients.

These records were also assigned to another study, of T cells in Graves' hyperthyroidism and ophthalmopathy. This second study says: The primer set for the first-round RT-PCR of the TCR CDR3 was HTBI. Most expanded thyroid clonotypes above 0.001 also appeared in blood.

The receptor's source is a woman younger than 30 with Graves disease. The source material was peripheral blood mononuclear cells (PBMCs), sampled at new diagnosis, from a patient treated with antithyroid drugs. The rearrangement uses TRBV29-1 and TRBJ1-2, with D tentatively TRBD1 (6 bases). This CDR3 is CSVAGDRYYGYTF. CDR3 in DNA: TGCAGCGTTGCAGGGGATCGCTACTATGGCTACACCTTC.